This TCR beta chain was identified during a study of graft-versus-host responses after intestinal transplantation. Turning to the study itself: Anti-thymocyte globulin induction preceded about 3 years of tacrolimus and steroid maintenance in all recipients.

Assay used: immunoSEQ multiplex PCR; TCRdb lists only in-frame clones, some missing. Found here are some 14,000 clones, almost 30% of them singletons; the top ten hold approximately 4.1%. After mixed lymphocyte reaction, dividing CD4+ and CD8+ responder T cells were sorted. The CDR3 sequence is 14 residues long. Trimming took 4 bases from V and 1 from J, leaving 11 bases between them. CDR1 SGHRS and CDR2 YFSETQ come from the germline V gene. This TCR came from a human patient who received an intestinal transplant. V is TRBV5-1 and J is TRBJ1-1; the D is unclear. Sequenced here: alloreactive CD4+ T cells from a mixed lymphocyte reaction culture, sampled before intestinal transplant. Subset indicated: CFSE-low proliferating T cells sorted from roughly six-day pre-transplant mixed lymphocyte reaction (GvH or HvG direction). The CDR3 sequence is CASSGQVGNTEAFF. The CDR3, as DNA: TGCGCCAGCAGCGGGCAGGTGGGGAACACTGAAGCTTTCTTT.